A single sample gave rise to the 15 T cell receptor beta chains below, sequenced in a study of blood T cell repertoires in COVID-19. Clones were read by immunoSEQ multiplex PCR, and TCRdb kept only the in-frame ones, dropping some. The profile shows about 210,000 clones, roughly 80% of them singletons. The sequenced sample was peripheral blood. These receptors were collected from a woman older than 75 with COVID-19, enrolled during active disease.

This chain uses TRBV29-1 with TRBJ2-7; TRBD2 is a possible D gene (7 bases). There are 13 residues in the CDR3. V gave up 4 bases and J gave up 2 bases, with 12 bases separating them. Germline V gene sequence: CDR1 SQVTM, CDR2 ANQGSEA. DNA for the CDR3: TGCAGCGTTGGAACGCGGGGGCCCTACGAGCAGTACTTC. Protein product: CSVGTRGPYEQYF.

The chain couples TRBV10-3 to TRBJ2-5; maybe TRBD1 (6 bases). Germline V gene data show CDR1 as ENHRY and CDR2 as SYGVKD. Trimming stripped 7 bases from V and 3 bases from J, with 12 bases between. The CDR3 sequence is 13 residues long. CDR3 in DNA: TGTGCCATCAATTCACAGGGAGAAGAGACCCAGTACTTC. Encoded protein: CAINSQGEETQYF.

The chain combines TRBV10-2 with TRBJ1-1; D is uncertain. Trimming cost V 3 bases and J 6 bases, with 11 bases left between them. Germline assignment: CDR1 WSHSY and CDR2 SAAADI. This CDR3 contains 13 residues. The DNA of the CDR3 is TGCGCCAGCAGTGACTACGCGTTCGCTGAAGCTTTCTTT. It yields the protein CASSDYAFAEAFF.

The CDR3 nucleotides are TGTGCCAGCAGCTACCGGGACAGGGAATCAGGGGCGGGTGGCTACACCTTC. As protein: CASSYRDRESGAGGYTF. The chain recombines TRBV11-2 with TRBJ1-2, with 9 bases lining up with TRBD1. The V segment lost 4 bases and the J segment 7 bases; nucleotides outside the gene matches: 16. This CDR3 region has 17 residues. Germline-derived CDR1 and CDR2 are SGHAT and FQNNGV.

The chain employs TRBV25-1 and TRBJ1-2, with a weak D call TRBD1 (6 bases). CDR3 length: 13 amino acids. V lost 2 bases, J lost 8 bases, and 12 bases lay in between. Germline V CDR1 and CDR2: MGHDK, SYGVNS. The CDR3: CASSEPRTEGYTF. For the CDR3, the DNA is TGTGCCAGCAGTGAACCCAGGACAGAGGGCTACACCTTC.

In its sample, this clone was seen a few times. V is TRBV11-2 and J is TRBJ1-3; a possible D gene is TRBD1 (5 bases). This CDR3 region has 16 residues. V was pared by 3 bases and J by 3 bases, with 15 bases between. CDR1 SGHAT and CDR2 FQNNGV come from the germline V gene. CDR3 bases: TGTGCCAGCAGCTTTAGACAGCCAGCGGGTGGAAACACCATATATTTT. Its translation: CASSFRQPAGGNTIYF.

This rearrangement joins TRBV6-5 to TRBJ1-2, with no clear D. The CDR3 is made up of 11 amino acids. Germline V gives CDR1 MNHEY, CDR2 SVGAGI. Trimming stripped 4 bases from V and 8 bases from J, with 8 bases between. CDR3 nucleotides: TGTGCCAGCAGTTCCCCAGGAGGCTACACCTTC. This gives the protein CASSSPGGYTF.

As to this clone: One end of the junction fails to match germline, which may point to a read error. The chain recombines TRBV6-5 with TRBJ2-1; 15 bases are a match to TRBD2. Germline lookup yields CDR1 MNHEY and CDR2 SVGAGI. This CDR3 is 14 amino acids long. The CDR3 spells CASRPGLAGGPGVF. The CDR3 region has the DNA TGTGCCAGCAGACCCGGACTAGCGGGGGGGCCAGGGGTCTTC.

This sequence joins TRBV23-1 and TRBJ1-5; possible D gene TRBD1, 5 bases. TRBV23-1 is given ORF status, its function remaining uncertain. The CDR3 spans 14 residues. Between the trimmed V and J ends, which lost 8 bases and 5 bases, there was a span of 16 bases. The CDR3 nucleotides read TGCGCCAGCCGGACCCAGGGTGAGTATCAGCCCCAGCATTTT. Encoded protein: CASRTQGEYQPQHF.

CDR3 sequence: CASSLVRGGNTIYF. CDR3 nucleotide sequence: TGTGCCAGCAGTTTAGTCAGGGGTGGCAACACCATATATTTT. The chain combines TRBV28 with TRBJ1-3; tentative D call: TRBD1 (6 bases). Trimming took 2 bases from V and 7 from J, leaving 12 bases between them. In germline, CDR1 is MDHEN, CDR2 SYDVKM. This CDR3 has 14 residues. The variable domain in full, completed from reference TRBV28 and TRBJ1-3, reads DVKVTQSSRYLVKRTGEKVFLECVQDMDHENMFWYRQDPGLGLRLIYFSYDVKMKEKGDIPEGYSVSREKKERFSLILESASTNQTSMYLCASSLVRGGNTIYFGEGSWLTVV.

The chain carries TRBV7-9 and TRBJ2-1, with a possible D match to TRBD2 (5 bases). The length of the CDR3 is 16 residues. From germline, CDR1 is SEHNR and CDR2 FQNEAQ (reference sequence). V lost 5 bases and J lost 9, with 23 bases in between. The CDR3 DNA is TGTGCCAGCAGCCCAAATAGAGGGAGTGTGGTGACTGAGCAGTTCTTC. This gives the protein CASSPNRGSVVTEQFF.

CDR3 loop: CASNVGQGGDYGYTF. For the CDR3, the DNA is TGTGCCAGTAATGTTGGACAGGGCGGAGACTATGGCTACACCTTC. V and J are TRBV28 and TRBJ1-2; 8 nucleotides match TRBD1. J was trimmed by 3 bases and V by 9 bases; bases with no gene match: 12. CDR1 is MDHEN and CDR2 is SYDVKM in the germline V gene. The CDR3 sequence is 15 residues long.

The chain couples TRBV6-6 to TRBJ1-1, with 8 bases aligning to TRBD1. There are 15 residues in the CDR3. In germline, CDR1 is MNHNY, CDR2 SVGAGI (reference sequence). After removal of 5 bases from V and 4 bases from J, the junction contained 9 bases not matched to a gene. CDR3: CASSTWTGQGTEAFF. The CDR3 DNA is TGTGCCAGCAGTACCTGGACAGGGCAGGGCACTGAAGCTTTCTTT.

The chain has TRBV6-2 or TRBV6-3 and TRBJ2-7; TRBD2 aligns across 8 bases. CDR1 is MNHEY and CDR2 is SVGEGT in the germline V gene. There are 13 residues in the CDR3. Trimming took 4 bases from V and 6 from J; bases not matched to a gene: 5. The CDR3 nucleotides read TGTGCCAGCAGTTCCTCCGGGAGGGTCGAGCAGTACTTC. It translates to CASSSSGRVEQYF.

The V and J genes are TRBV2 and TRBJ1-2; possibly TRBD1 for D (5 bases). There are 13 residues in the CDR3. Germline loops: CDR1 SNHLY, CDR2 FYNNEI. V was cut by 8 bases and J by 0 bases, with 10 bases left in between. The CDR3 nucleotides are TGTGCCAGCGCCATGACAGCTAACTATGGCTACACCTTC. It specifies CASAMTANYGYTF.